This T cell receptor beta chain was observed in a study of OX40 agonist ivuxolimab in advanced cancers. Enrollment shut out patients with autoimmune disease history or systemic immunosuppression. Here immunoSEQ multiplex PCR was the method, and the copy in TCRdb shows in-frame clones only, minus some. The data hold some 42,000 clones, with around 84% observed a single time. Overall study findings and caveats: Some of the nonresponding patients also showed low levels of normalized T-cell clonal expansion. The CD4+ and CD8+ T cells in the blood had expanded clonally by week 6 at 0.1 to 3.0 mg/kg.

The CDR3 sequence is 11 residues long. Germline-derived CDR1 and CDR2 are MDHEN and SYDVKM. The V gene lost 5 bases and the J gene lost 7 bases, with 6 bases spanning the gap. On this clone: Its antigen is as yet unknown.

The chain is built from TRBV28 and TRBJ1-5; D gene uncertain. The sequence was collected from an adult with an advanced solid tumor such as melanoma, head and neck, liver or kidney cancer. Specimen: CD4+ or CD8+ T cells sorted from blood, collected in a trial of the OX40 agonist ivuxolimab. The CDR3 region is CASSPGQPQHF. DNA for the CDR3: TGTGCCAGCAGTCCGGGGCAGCCCCAGCATTTT.